This TCR beta chain was sequenced in a study of control samples from healthy donors and cancer patients. The count of this clone is one. Assay: immunoSEQ multiplex PCR; the TCRdb copy retains only in-frame clones and omits some. The sample yields 180,000 or so clones, 91% seen once. Germline V gene data show CDR1 as SEHNR and CDR2 as FQNEAQ (reference sequence). The CDR3 is made up of 14 amino acids. V was clipped by 5 bases and J by 1 base; unmatched bases: 4. The sequencing input was blood. The chain couples TRBV7-9 to TRBJ1-1; TRBD1 aligns across 7 bases. The TCR was taken from a woman aged 30 to 39 in good health. The CDR3: CASSRYRGNTEAFF. The CDR3 region has the DNA TGTGCCAGCAGCAGATACAGGGGGAACACTGAAGCTTTCTTT.